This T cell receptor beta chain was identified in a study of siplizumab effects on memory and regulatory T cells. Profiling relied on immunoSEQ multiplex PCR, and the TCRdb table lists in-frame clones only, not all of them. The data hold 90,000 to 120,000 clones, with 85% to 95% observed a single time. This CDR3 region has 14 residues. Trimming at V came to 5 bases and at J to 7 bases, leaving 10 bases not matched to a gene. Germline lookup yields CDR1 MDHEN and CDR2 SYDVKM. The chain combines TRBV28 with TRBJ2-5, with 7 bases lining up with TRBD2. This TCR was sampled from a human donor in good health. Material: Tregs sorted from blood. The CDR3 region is CASSPEAGTVTQYF. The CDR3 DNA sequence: TGTGCCAGCAGTCCTGAAGCGGGAACGGTGACCCAGTACTTC.